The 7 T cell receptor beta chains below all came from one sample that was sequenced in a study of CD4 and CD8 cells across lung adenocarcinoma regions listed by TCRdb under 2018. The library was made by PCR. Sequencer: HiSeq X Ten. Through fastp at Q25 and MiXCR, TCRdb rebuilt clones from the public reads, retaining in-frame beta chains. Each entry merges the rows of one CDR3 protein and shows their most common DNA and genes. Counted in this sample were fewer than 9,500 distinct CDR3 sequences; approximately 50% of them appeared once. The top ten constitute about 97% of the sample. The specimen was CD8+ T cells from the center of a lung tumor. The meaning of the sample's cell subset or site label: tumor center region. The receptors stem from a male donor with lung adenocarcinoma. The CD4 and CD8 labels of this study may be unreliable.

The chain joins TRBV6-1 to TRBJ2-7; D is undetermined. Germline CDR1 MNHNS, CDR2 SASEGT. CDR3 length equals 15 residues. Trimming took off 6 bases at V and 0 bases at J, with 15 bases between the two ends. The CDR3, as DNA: TGTGCCAGCAGCGCTCTAAAAAGAAGCTCCTACGAGCAGTACTTC. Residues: CASSALKRSSYEQYF.

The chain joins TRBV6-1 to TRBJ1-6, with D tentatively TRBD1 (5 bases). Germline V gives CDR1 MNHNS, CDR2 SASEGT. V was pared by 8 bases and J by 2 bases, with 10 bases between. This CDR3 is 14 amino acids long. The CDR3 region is CASGAGPYNSPLHF. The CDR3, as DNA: TGTGCCAGCGGGGCAGGGCCCTATAATTCACCCCTCCACTTT.

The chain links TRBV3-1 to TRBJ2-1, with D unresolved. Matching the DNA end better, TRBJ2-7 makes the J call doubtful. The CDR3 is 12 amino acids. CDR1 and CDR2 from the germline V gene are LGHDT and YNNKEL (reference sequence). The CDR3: CASSQDTNEQYF. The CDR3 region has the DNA TGTGCCAGCAGCCAAGATACCAACGAGCAGTACTTC.

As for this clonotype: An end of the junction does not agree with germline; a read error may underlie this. The CDR3 loop reads CASTGLSAKDMQYF. In DNA form, the CDR3 reads TGCGCCAGCACGGGGCTGAGTGCCAAAGACATGCAGTACTTC. This chain joins TRBV4-1 and TRBJ2-4; possibly TRBD1 or TRBD2 for D (5 bases each). The CDR3 has 14 residues. Germline values: CDR1 MGHRA, CDR2 YSYEKL.

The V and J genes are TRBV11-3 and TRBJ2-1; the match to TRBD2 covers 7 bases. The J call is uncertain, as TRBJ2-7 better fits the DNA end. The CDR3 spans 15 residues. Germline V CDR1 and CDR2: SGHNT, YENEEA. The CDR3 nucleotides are TGTGCCAGCAGCTCGCAGAGCGGGACGCTCTACGAGCAGTACTTC. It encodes CASSSQSGTLYEQYF.

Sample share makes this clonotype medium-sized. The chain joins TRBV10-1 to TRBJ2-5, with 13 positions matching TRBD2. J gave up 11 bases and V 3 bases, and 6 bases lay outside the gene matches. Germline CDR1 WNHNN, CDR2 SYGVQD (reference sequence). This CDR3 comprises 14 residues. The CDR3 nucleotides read TGCGCCAGCAGTGACACTAGCGGGAGGGAAGAGCAGTACTTC. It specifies CASSDTSGREEQYF.

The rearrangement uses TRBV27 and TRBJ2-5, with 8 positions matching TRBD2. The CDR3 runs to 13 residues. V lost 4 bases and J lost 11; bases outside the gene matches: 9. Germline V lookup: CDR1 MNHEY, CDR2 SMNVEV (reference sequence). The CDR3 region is CASSSGGRGEQYF. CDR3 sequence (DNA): TGTGCCAGCAGTTCCGGGGGGCGGGGGGAGCAGTACTTC.